This T cell receptor beta chain was sequenced for a study of lymphopenia after photon versus proton radiotherapy. Generated by immunoSEQ multiplex PCR, the TCRdb table keeps only in-frame clones and is missing some. The data contain 25,000 to 35,000 clones, under 90% of them singletons. Study results and limitations: Post-nadir diversity loss with photons came from oligoclonal expansion, particularly CD8+ Temra cells.

With regard to this clone: Its matching antigen is unknown.

The CDR3 loop spans 15 amino acids. The J segment lost 7 bases and the V segment lost 6 bases, leaving 7 bases of the junction unmatched. Germline V gives CDR1 MNHNY, CDR2 SVGAGI (reference sequence). The TCR was taken from a woman aged 50 to 60 with pancreatic cancer. This rearrangement joins TRBV6-6 to TRBJ2-1; 12 bases fit TRBD2. Specimen: peripheral blood, collected from a patient treated with photon-based radiotherapy. As DNA, the CDR3 is TGTGCCAGCAGCTACGGACTAGCGGGATTTAATGAGCAGTTCTTC. Translation gives CASSYGLAGFNEQFF.